The text below deals with one TCR beta chain. Its antigen is unidentified. Measured with immunoSEQ multiplex PCR; TCRdb has only the in-frame clones, and not every one. This sample yields roughly 120,000 clones, of which 70% to 90% are seen a single time; approximately 4.2% belongs to the top ten. This entry comes from a study of T cell responses to AZD1222 COVID-19 vaccine. At the level of the study: Pooled together were second doses at about 4 or about 12 weeks.

The CDR3 totals 17 residues. The V gene's germline CDR1 is LNHDA and CDR2 SQIVND (reference sequence). Trimming took 3 bases from V and 4 from J; bases not matched to a gene: 8. Study results and caveats: Among the donors, most were white British and more were female, and clonal diversity was possibly underestimated. A reported finding is that nearly half of spike-specific TCRs target unmutated variant regions.

The sample consisted of peripheral blood, taken on day 0 of AZD1222 vaccination. The origin of this receptor is an adult in good health. The chain recombines TRBV19 with TRBJ2-1; 11 nucleotides line up with TRBD2. In DNA, the CDR3 is TGTGCCAGTAGTATCGCCATGGCTAGCGGGGGGTACAATGAGCAGTTCTTC. This translates into CASSIAMASGGYNEQFF.